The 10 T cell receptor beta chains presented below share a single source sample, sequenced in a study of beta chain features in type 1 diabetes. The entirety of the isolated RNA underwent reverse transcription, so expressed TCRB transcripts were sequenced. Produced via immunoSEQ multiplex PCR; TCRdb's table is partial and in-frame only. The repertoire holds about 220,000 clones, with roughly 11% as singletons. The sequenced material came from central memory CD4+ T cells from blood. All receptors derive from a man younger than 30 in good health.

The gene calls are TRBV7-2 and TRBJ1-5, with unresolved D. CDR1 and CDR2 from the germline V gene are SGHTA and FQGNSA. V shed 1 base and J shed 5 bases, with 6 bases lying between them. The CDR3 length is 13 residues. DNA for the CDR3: TGTGCCAGCAGCTTAGAACCCGATCAGCCCCAGCATTTT. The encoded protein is CASSLEPDQPQHF.

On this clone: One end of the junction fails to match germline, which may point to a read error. The CDR3 bases are TGTGCTAGCAGCATAGACAGGTACAATGAGCAGTTCTTC. As protein: CASSIDRYNEQFF. The V call is TRBV7-7, the J call TRBJ2-1; a weak D match, TRBD1 (6 bases). Germline CDR1 SSHAT, CDR2 FNYEAQ (reference sequence). CDR3 length: 13 amino acids. The full variable domain, in which reference TRBV7-7 and TRBJ2-1 provide the parts outside the CDR3, is GAGVSQSPRYKVTKRGQDVTLRCDPISSHATLYWYQQALGQGPEFLTYFNYEAQPDKSGLPSDRFSAERPEGSISTLTIQRTEQRDSAMYRCASSIDRYNEQFFGPGTRLTVL.

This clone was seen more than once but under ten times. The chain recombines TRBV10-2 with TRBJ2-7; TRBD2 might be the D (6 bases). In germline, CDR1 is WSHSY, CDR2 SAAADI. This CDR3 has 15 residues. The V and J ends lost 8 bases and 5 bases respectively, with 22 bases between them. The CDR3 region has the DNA TGCGCCAGCGGCGCGGGGCAGTGGAGGAACGACGAGCAGTACTTC. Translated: CASGAGQWRNDEQYF.

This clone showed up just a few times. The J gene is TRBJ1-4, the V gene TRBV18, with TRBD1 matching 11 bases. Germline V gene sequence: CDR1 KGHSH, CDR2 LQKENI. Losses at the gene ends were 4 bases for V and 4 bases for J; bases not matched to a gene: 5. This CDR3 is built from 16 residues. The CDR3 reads CASSLSGTGGNEKLFF. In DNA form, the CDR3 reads TGTGCCAGCTCACTCTCCGGGACAGGGGGTAATGAAAAACTGTTTTTT.

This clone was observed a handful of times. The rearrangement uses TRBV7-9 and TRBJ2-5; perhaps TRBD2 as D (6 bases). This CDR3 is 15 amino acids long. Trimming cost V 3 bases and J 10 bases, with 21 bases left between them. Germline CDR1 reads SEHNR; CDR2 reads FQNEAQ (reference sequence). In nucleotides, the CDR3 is TGTGCCAGCAGCTTGTGGGGGGACTCGGCCCGCGGCCAGTACTTC. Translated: CASSLWGDSARGQYF.

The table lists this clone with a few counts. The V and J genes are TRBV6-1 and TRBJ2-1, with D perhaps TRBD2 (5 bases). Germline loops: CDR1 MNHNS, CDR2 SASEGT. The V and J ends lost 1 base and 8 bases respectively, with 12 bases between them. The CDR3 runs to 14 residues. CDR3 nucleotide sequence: TGTGCCAGCAGTGAAGTGGGAGCGTACTATGAGCAGTTCTTC. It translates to CASSEVGAYYEQFF.

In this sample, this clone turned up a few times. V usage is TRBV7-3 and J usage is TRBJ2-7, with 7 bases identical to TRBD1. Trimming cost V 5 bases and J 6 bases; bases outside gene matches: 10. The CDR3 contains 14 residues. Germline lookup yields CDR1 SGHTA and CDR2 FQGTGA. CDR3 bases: TGTGCCAGCAGCCAGGACAGGTTTTCGGTCGAGCAGTACTTC. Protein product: CASSQDRFSVEQYF.

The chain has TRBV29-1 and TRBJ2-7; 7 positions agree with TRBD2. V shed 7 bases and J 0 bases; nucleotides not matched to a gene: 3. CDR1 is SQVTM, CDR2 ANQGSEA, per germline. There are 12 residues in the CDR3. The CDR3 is CSAGDYSYEQYF. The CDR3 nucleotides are TGCAGCGCCGGGGACTACTCCTACGAGCAGTACTTC.

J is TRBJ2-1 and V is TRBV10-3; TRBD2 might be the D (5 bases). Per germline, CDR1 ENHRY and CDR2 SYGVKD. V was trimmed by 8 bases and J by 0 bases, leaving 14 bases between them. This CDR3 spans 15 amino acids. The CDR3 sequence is CAIGVERFSYNEQFF. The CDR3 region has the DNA TGTGCCATCGGGGTGGAGCGGTTCTCCTACAATGAGCAGTTCTTC.

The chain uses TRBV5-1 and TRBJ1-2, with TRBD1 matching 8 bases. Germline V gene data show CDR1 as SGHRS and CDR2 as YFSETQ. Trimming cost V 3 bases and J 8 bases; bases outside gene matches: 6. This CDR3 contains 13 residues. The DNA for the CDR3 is TGCGCCAGCAGCTCCAGGACAGGGAAGGGCTACACCTTC. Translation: CASSSRTGKGYTF.